This entry lists 31 T cell receptor beta chains sequenced from one sample in a study of post-analysis software for immune sequencing data. Findings of the study overall: Patients used about five TRBV segments, including TRBV5-6, TRBV5-1 and TRBV20-1, more often than controls.

TCR beta cDNA libraries had unique molecular identifiers. In TCRdb, the PCR reads were re-called with MiXCR into one record per CDR3 protein. The table records about 770,000 distinct CDR3 sequences, 40% to 55% of them present only once. Antigens of these TCRs are unknown. The sample was blood. These receptors originate from a girl under 18 with multiple sclerosis.

The chain employs TRBV28 and TRBJ2-3, with 10 bases lining up with TRBD2. Trimming took 6 bases from V and 0 from J; bases not matched to a gene: 18. The CDR3 has 20 amino acids. The V gene's germline CDR1 is MDHEN and CDR2 SYDVKM. The CDR3 DNA sequence: TGTGCCAGCAGCATGTCTCTAGCGGGAGCAGAGCTTGAAAGCACAGATACGCAGTATTTT. Amino acids: CASSMSLAGAELESTDTQYF. Full variable domain (missing parts from reference TRBV28 and TRBJ2-3): DVKVTQSSRYLVKRTGEKVFLECVQDMDHENMFWYRQDPGLGLRLIYFSYDVKMKEKGDIPEGYSVSREKKERFSLILESASTNQTSMYLCASSMSLAGAELESTDTQYFGPGTRLTVL.

The chain has TRBV7-9 and TRBJ1-1; TRBD1 might be the D (5 bases). Trimming took 2 bases from V and 6 from J, leaving 13 bases between them. Germline V lookup: CDR1 SEHNR, CDR2 FQNEAQ (reference sequence). CDR3 length: 14 amino acids. In nucleotides, the CDR3 is TGTGCCAGCAGCTTAAAGGCAGGGACTTCTGAAGCTTTCTTT. As protein: CASSLKAGTSEAFF.

This clonotype was seen a handful of times. The chain uses TRBV20-1 and TRBJ2-5, with D possibly being TRBD1 (6 bases). The germline CDR1 and CDR2 sequences are DFQATT and SNEGSKA (reference sequence). The CDR3 runs 14 residues. V was pared by 3 bases and J by 1 base, with 12 bases between. The DNA of the CDR3 is TGCAGTGCTAGTGAAACAGGGCCCCAAGAGACCCAGTACTTC. Protein sequence: CSASETGPQETQYF.

This chain uses TRBV28 with TRBJ1-4; D is undetermined. The germline V gene encodes CDR1 MDHEN and CDR2 SYDVKM. Trimming removed 3 bases from V and 4 bases from J, with 9 bases in between. CDR3 length: 14 amino acids. CDR3 DNA sequence: TGTGCCAGCAGTTTTGCCAGGAATAATGAAAAACTGTTTTTT. Protein sequence: CASSFARNNEKLFF.

V gene TRBV7-6 combines with J gene TRBJ2-1, with 11 bases aligning to TRBD2. Germline assignment: CDR1 SGHVS and CDR2 FNYEAQ. The CDR3 has 14 amino acids. The V gene end was trimmed by 5 bases and the J gene end by 8 bases; junction bases not matched to a gene: 5. The CDR3 reads CASSKLAGDDEQFF. DNA for the CDR3: TGTGCCAGCAGCAAACTAGCGGGAGACGATGAGCAGTTCTTC.

The CDR3 sequence is CSAWAGPNQPQHF. CDR3 coding DNA: TGCAGTGCTTGGGCAGGCCCTAATCAGCCCCAGCATTTT. The V call is TRBV20-1, the J call TRBJ1-5; D remains ambiguous. Germline values: CDR1 DFQATT, CDR2 SNEGSKA (reference sequence). This CDR3 spans 13 amino acids. Trimming left V 5 bases short and J 4 bases short, with 12 bases between.

The chain combines TRBV7-3 with TRBJ2-2; 7 positions agree with TRBD2. Germline V gene lookup returns CDR1 SGHTA and CDR2 FQGTGA. V dropped 5 bases and J dropped 5; count of bases not matched to a gene: 5. The CDR3 is made up of 14 amino acids. The CDR3: CASSPGGRTGELFF. CDR3 DNA: TGTGCCAGCAGCCCGGGGGGAAGGACCGGGGAGCTGTTTTTT.

The chain links TRBV5-1 to TRBJ1-2; D not resolved. The V gene lost 0 bases and the J gene lost 0 bases, with 6 bases spanning the gap. Germline V gene sequence: CDR1 SGHRS, CDR2 YFSETQ. CDR3 length: 14 amino acids. CDR3: CASSLEWANYGYTF. In nucleotides, the CDR3 is TGCGCCAGCAGCTTGGAATGGGCTAACTATGGCTACACCTTC. Supplemented by reference TRBV5-1 and TRBJ1-2, the full variable domain reads KAGVTQTPRYLIKTRGQQVTLSCSPISGHRSVSWYQQTPGQGLQFLFEYFSETQRNKGNFPGRFSGRQFSNSRSEMNVSTLELGDSALYLCASSLEWANYGYTFGSGTRLTVV.

The chain couples TRBV15 to TRBJ2-3; weak D call: TRBD2 (6 bases). The CDR3 runs to 15 residues. The ends were cut back, 3 bases at V and 1 base at J, with 11 bases in the middle. Germline CDR1 LNHNV, CDR2 YYDKDF (reference sequence). CDR3 amino acids: CATSRRPGGTDTQYF. CDR3 sequence (DNA): TGTGCCACCAGCAGGAGACCGGGGGGCACAGATACGCAGTATTTT.

The chain links TRBV7-9 to TRBJ2-7; possible D gene TRBD2, 5 bases. The germline CDR1 and CDR2 sequences are SEHNR and FQNEAQ (reference sequence). The CDR3 contains 16 residues. V lost 5 bases to trimming and J lost 2 bases, with 19 bases between them. The CDR3 spells CASSPGTGSPPYEQYF. The CDR3 DNA reads TGTGCCAGCAGCCCGGGAACGGGATCTCCCCCCTACGAGCAGTACTTC. The full variable domain, completed using reference TRBV7-9 and TRBJ2-7, is DTGVSQNPRHKITKRGQNVTFRCDPISEHNRLYWYRQTLGQGPEFLTYFQNEAQLEKSRLLSDRFSAERPKGSFSTLEIQRTEQGDSAMYLCASSPGTGSPPYEQYFGPGTRLTVT.

The gene calls are TRBV12-3 or TRBV12-4 and TRBJ2-1; D is undetermined. The CDR3 runs to 13 residues. V was cut by 1 base and J by 8 bases, with 9 bases left in between. CDR3 nucleotides: TGTGCCAGCAGTTTAGAGGGCCTCCATGAGCAGTTCTTC. Protein: CASSLEGLHEQFF.

This clonotype was observed a handful of times. This sequence joins TRBV2 and TRBJ2-5, with D perhaps matching TRBD1 (6 bases). The assigned J gene may be wrong: the sequence end matches TRBJ2-7 better. This CDR3 has 13 residues. CDR1 SNHLY and CDR2 FYNNEI come from the germline V gene. The CDR3, as DNA: TGTGCCAGCAATTCTGGGGGCAACTACGAGCAGTACTTC. This encodes CASNSGGNYEQYF.

V gene TRBV4-3 combines with J gene TRBJ2-1; a possible D gene is TRBD2 (6 bases). CDR1 is LGHNA and CDR2 is YSLEER in the germline V gene. The CDR3 contains 13 residues. V lost 0 bases and J 13 bases, leaving 13 bases between the germline ends. CDR3 bases: TGCGCCAGCAGCCAAGATATTACGGGAGCTCAGTTCTTC. Residues: CASSQDITGAQFF.

V is TRBV20-1 and J is TRBJ2-3; 11 positions agree with TRBD1. Germline V lookup: CDR1 DFQATT, CDR2 SNEGSKA (reference sequence). CDR3 length: 13 amino acids. V dropped 5 bases and J dropped 6; count of bases not matched to a gene: 4. The CDR3 is CSAPGQGVDTQYF. CDR3 bases: TGCAGTGCTCCGGGACAGGGGGTCGATACGCAGTATTTT.

This clonotype has a handful of counts. The chain has TRBV7-3 and TRBJ2-3, with D unclear. The CDR3 totals 13 residues. The V end lost 2 bases, the J end lost 8 bases, and 11 bases lay between the germline ends. The germline V gene encodes CDR1 SGHTA and CDR2 FQGTGA. CDR3 coding DNA: TGTGCCAGCAGCTTAGTTGGGCAAGGTACGCAGTATTTT. Protein product: CASSLVGQGTQYF.

V gene TRBV7-9 combines with J gene TRBJ2-4; TRBD1 matches at 7 bases. The ends lost 4 bases at V and 13 bases at J; junction bases unmatched: 10. The V gene's germline CDR1 is SEHNR and CDR2 FQNEAQ (reference sequence). The CDR3 is 13 amino acids. The CDR3 region has the DNA TGTGCCAGCAGCTATCCGGGACAGATGGGGCAGTACTTC. It specifies CASSYPGQMGQYF. Supplemented by reference TRBV7-9 and TRBJ2-4, the full variable domain reads DTGVSQNPRHKITKRGQNVTFRCDPISEHNRLYWYRQTLGQGPEFLTYFQNEAQLEKSRLLSDRFSAERPKGSFSTLEIQRTEQGDSAMYLCASSYPGQMGQYFGAGTRLSVL.

The J gene is TRBJ1-2, the V gene TRBV27; no clear D gene. CDR1 is MNHEY, CDR2 SMNVEV, per germline (reference sequence). CDR3 length: 13 residues. V lost 3 bases and J 9 bases, leaving 14 bases between the germline ends. The CDR3 protein is CASSFIGDYRYTF. The CDR3 DNA is TGTGCCAGCAGTTTCATTGGGGATTATCGCTACACCTTC.

The genes are TRBV29-1 and TRBJ2-7; either TRBD1 or TRBD2 may fit D (5 bases each). The J call may be incorrect, as the DNA end agrees better with TRBJ2-5. Germline loops: CDR1 SQVTM, CDR2 ANQGSEA. The CDR3 has 10 residues. The CDR3 sequence is CSAERGTQYF. The CDR3 nucleotides are TGCAGCGCCGAGAGGGGGACCCAGTACTTC.

To note about this clonotype: Its ends do not fully match the called genes, so a read error is possible. V gene TRBV20-1 combines with J gene TRBJ2-1, with D unclear. CDR3 size: 14 residues. Germline assignment: CDR1 DFQATT and CDR2 SNEGSKA (reference sequence). The CDR3 sequence is CSTSTEESYNEQVF. In nucleotides, the CDR3 is TGCAGTACCTCAACAGAGGAGTCCTACAATGAGCAGGTCTTC.

In its sample, this clonotype was seen a few times. The chain combines TRBV7-6 with TRBJ2-6, with 9 bases lining up with TRBD2. Germline V gives CDR1 SGHVS, CDR2 FNYEAQ. J gave up 3 bases and V 2 bases, and 8 bases lay outside the gene matches. The CDR3 extends over 18 amino acids. The CDR3 is CASSLSLAGHGGANVLTF. CDR3 bases: TGTGCCAGCAGCTTAAGCCTAGCGGGACATGGTGGGGCCAACGTCCTGACTTTC.

The gene calls are TRBV29-1 and TRBJ2-7, with a tentative D call TRBD1 (5 bases). CDR1 and CDR2 (germline): SQVTM, ANQGSEA. This CDR3 spans 10 amino acids. V was pared by 7 bases and J by 5 bases, with 9 bases between. CDR3 protein: CSAVGDEQYF. CDR3 DNA: TGCAGCGCCGTAGGGGACGAGCAGTACTTC.

In its sample, this clonotype was seen a few times. The chain carries TRBV29-1 and TRBJ2-7, with 8 bases identical to TRBD2. The trim removed 6 bases at V and 1 base at J, leaving 5 bases unmatched. CDR1 SQVTM and CDR2 ANQGSEA come from the germline V gene. The CDR3 covers 13 residues. The CDR3 nucleotides are TGCAGCGTCGTACTAGCGGATTCCTACGAGCAGTACTTC. Translated: CSVVLADSYEQYF.

CDR3 DNA: TGCGCCAGCAGCCACACCGGGACAGGGAAAAGCTACACCTTC. This codes for CASSHTGTGKSYTF. V and J are TRBV4-3 and TRBJ1-2, with 9 bases fitting TRBD1. The ends lost 3 bases at V and 9 bases at J; junction bases unmatched: 8. The CDR3 consists of 14 residues. Germline V gene sequence: CDR1 LGHNA, CDR2 YSLEER.

This clonotype was observed once. The rearrangement links TRBV7-9 to TRBJ2-7; 9 bases align to TRBD1. Germline values: CDR1 SEHNR, CDR2 FQNEAQ (reference sequence). V was clipped by 1 base and J by 0 bases; unmatched bases: 1. The CDR3 has 15 residues. The CDR3 DNA sequence: TGTGCCAGCAGCTTAGGACAGGGGGTCTCCTACGAGCAGTACTTC. Residues: CASSLGQGVSYEQYF.

CDR3 sequence reads: CASSYPPGTEAFF. The DNA for the CDR3 is TGTGCCAGCAGTTACCCCCCGGGTACTGAAGCTTTCTTT. V usage is TRBV6-6 and J usage is TRBJ1-1; D unresolved. From germline, CDR1 is MNHNY and CDR2 SVGAGI (reference sequence). This CDR3 is built from 13 residues. V gave up 2 bases and J gave up 5 bases, with 9 bases separating them.

This clonotype was observed a handful of times. This chain joins TRBV27 and TRBJ1-1, with D possibly matching TRBD1 (5 bases). CDR3 length: 14 amino acids. Trimming took 4 bases from V and 3 from J, leaving 12 bases between them. Per the germline V gene, CDR1 is MNHEY and CDR2 is SMNVEV (reference sequence). CDR3 sequence (DNA): TGTGCCAGCAGTTCGATACGGGGGGACACTGAAGCTTTCTTT. Its translation is CASSSIRGDTEAFF.

The chain carries TRBV20-1 and TRBJ1-1; no clear D. The V gene lost 3 bases and the J gene lost 7 bases, with 12 bases spanning the gap. The germline CDR1 and CDR2 sequences are DFQATT and SNEGSKA (reference sequence). CDR3 length equals 12 residues. CDR3 nucleotide sequence: TGCAGTGCTAGTTGGGGTGGGAGTGAAGCTTTCTTT. It encodes CSASWGGSEAFF.

This clonotype was counted between two and nine times. The genes are TRBV20-1 and TRBJ1-2; D perhaps matches TRBD1 (5 bases). In germline, CDR1 is DFQATT, CDR2 SNEGSKA (reference sequence). V lost 6 bases and J lost 8, with 16 bases in between. This CDR3 spans 12 amino acids. CDR3 residues: CSAYGTALGYTF. For the CDR3, the DNA is TGCAGTGCCTATGGGACTGCTCTAGGCTACACCTTC.

The chain is built from TRBV20-1 and TRBJ2-4; the match to TRBD2 covers 12 bases. The J call may be faulty, since TRBJ2-7 better matches the DNA end. The CDR3 spans 16 residues. CDR1 DFQATT and CDR2 SNEGSKA come from the germline V gene (reference sequence). The DNA for the CDR3 is TGCAGTGCTAGATCTGCGACTAGCGGGAGTTCATTCGAGCAGTACTTC. Its protein product is CSARSATSGSSFEQYF.

The genes are TRBV12-3 or TRBV12-4 and TRBJ1-1, with D hard to call. V was shortened by 3 bases and J by 0 bases, with 8 bases between the two germline ends. The length of the CDR3 is 14 residues. The CDR3 DNA reads as TGTGCCAGCAGTTTTTACAGCGTGAACACTGAAGCTTTCTTT. It yields the protein CASSFYSVNTEAFF.

The gene calls are TRBV24-1 and TRBJ2-7; the D gene could be TRBD1 or TRBD2 (5 bases each). The V gene lost 7 bases and the J gene lost 1 base, with 13 bases spanning the gap. Germline values: CDR1 KGHDR, CDR2 SFDVKD. This CDR3 is 14 amino acids long. Written as DNA, the CDR3 is TGTGCCACCAGGCCCGGGACCGGTTCCTACGAGCAGTACTTC. Translating it yields CATRPGTGSYEQYF.